The next 26 T cell receptor beta chains were all read from a single sample in a study of Ad26.COV2.S vaccination and SARS-CoV-2 variants. Treatment indicated: some 19 received Ad26.COV2.S at low or high dose, single or two shots; roughly five received placebo; per-sample allocation not given. Specimen acquisition occurred on day 63 following the initial vaccine or placebo injection. Generated by immunoSEQ multiplex PCR, the TCRdb table keeps only in-frame clones and is missing some. The profile shows 400,000 to 450,000 clones, 90% of them singletons. The sequencing used peripheral blood, collected in a trial of Ad26.COV2.S vaccine versus placebo. These receptors were collected from a person aged 18 to 65 who received the Ad26.COV2.S COVID-19 vaccine or a placebo.

The V call is TRBV12-3 or TRBV12-4, the J call TRBJ2-1; D remains unclear. V gave up 6 bases and J gave up 9 bases, with 9 bases separating them. The CDR3 consists of 11 residues. Here the CDR3 reads CASRLGIEQFF. The CDR3 DNA sequence: TGTGCCAGCAGACTGGGAATTGAGCAGTTCTTC.

The chain joins TRBV5-8 to TRBJ2-1; the D is unclear. The CDR3 is 15 residues long. Germline CDR1 and CDR2: SGHTS and YDEGEE. With 1 base removed from V and 4 bases from J, the gap between germline ends came to 12 bases. CDR3 loop: CASSLLLRVYNEQFF. CDR3 DNA: TGTGCCAGCAGCTTGTTGCTTCGGGTGTACAATGAGCAGTTCTTC.

V usage is TRBV7-9 and J usage is TRBJ2-1; TRBD1 agrees at 8 bases. This CDR3 region has 16 residues. V gave up 5 bases and J gave up 0 bases; unmatched junction bases: 6. Germline V gives CDR1 SEHNR, CDR2 FQNEAQ (reference sequence). CDR3 bases: TGTGCCAGCAGCCCTCGGACAGGGCCCTCCTACAATGAGCAGTTCTTC. This translates into CASSPRTGPSYNEQFF. Based on the CDR3 plus reference TRBV7-9 and TRBJ2-1, the full variable domain is DTGVSQNPRHKITKRGQNVTFRCDPISEHNRLYWYRQTLGQGPEFLTYFQNEAQLEKSRLLSDRFSAERPKGSFSTLEIQRTEQGDSAMYLCASSPRTGPSYNEQFFGPGTRLTVL.

The chain recombines TRBV30 with TRBJ1-2; D uncertain. CDR1 GTSNPN and CDR2 SVGIG come from the germline V gene (reference sequence). Trimming left V 4 bases short and J 4 bases short, with 10 bases between. This CDR3 region has 12 residues. CDR3 bases: TGTGCCTGGACGCCGGGTGTCTATGGCTACACCTTC. It codes for CAWTPGVYGYTF.

The V and J genes are TRBV7-9 and TRBJ2-1; D might be TRBD2 (6 bases). V shed 5 bases and J shed 2 bases, with 19 bases lying between them. Germline lookup yields CDR1 SEHNR and CDR2 FQNEAQ (reference sequence). The CDR3 is 17 residues long. Here the CDR3 reads CASSTVIGGTPYNEQFF. CDR3 sequence (DNA): TGTGCCAGCAGCACCGTCATCGGCGGGACCCCCTACAATGAGCAGTTCTTC.

The rearrangement joins TRBV6-5 to TRBJ2-7; tentatively, D is TRBD1 (6 bases). This CDR3 is 15 amino acids long. Germline CDR1 is MNHEY and CDR2 is SVGAGI. The V end was cut by 0 bases, the J end by 3 bases, with 12 bases between. The CDR3 coding sequence is TGTGCCAGCAGTTACTCGAGAGGGGGAATCTACGAGCAGTACTTC. Its protein product is CASSYSRGGIYEQYF.

This chain joins TRBV5-5 and TRBJ2-7; 12 nucleotides agree with TRBD2. The CDR3 is made up of 15 amino acids. After removal of 2 bases from V and 7 bases from J, the junction contained 7 bases not matched to a gene. The V gene's germline CDR1 is SGHKS and CDR2 YYEKEE (reference sequence). This CDR3 is CASSFSSGRAEEQYF. The CDR3, as DNA: TGTGCCAGCAGCTTCTCTAGCGGGAGGGCCGAGGAGCAGTACTTC.

V gene TRBV6-6 combines with J gene TRBJ2-2, with TRBD2 matching over 7 bases. Germline V CDR1 and CDR2: MNHNY, SVGAGI (reference sequence). This CDR3 spans 13 amino acids. Trimming cost V 5 bases and J 7 bases; bases outside gene matches: 4. The CDR3 spells CASSPGLVGELFF. CDR3 DNA: TGTGCCAGCAGTCCCGGACTAGTCGGGGAGCTGTTTTTT.

The rearrangement links TRBV13 to TRBJ2-7; D gene ambiguous. This CDR3 region has 12 residues. V was shortened by 4 bases and J by 3 bases, with 7 bases between the two germline ends. CDR1 is PRHDT and CDR2 is FYEKMQ in the germline V gene (reference sequence). DNA of the CDR3: TGTGCCAGCAGCTCCACTGGCTACGAGCAGTACTTC. It specifies CASSSTGYEQYF.

The rearrangement joins TRBV6-5 to TRBJ2-7; D is unclear. This CDR3 contains 13 residues. Between the trimmed V and J ends, which lost 8 bases and 2 bases, there was a span of 13 bases. The germline CDR1 and CDR2 sequences are MNHEY and SVGAGI. CDR3 DNA: TGTGCCAGCGCCCCGGGCGGAGCCTACGAGCAGTACTTC. Protein: CASAPGGAYEQYF.

The genes are TRBV9 and TRBJ2-1, with D possibly being TRBD2 (5 bases). Germline V gene data show CDR1 as SGDLS and CDR2 as YYNGEE. V was shortened by 0 bases and J by 5 bases, with 9 bases between the two germline ends. The CDR3 runs to 14 residues. The CDR3 DNA follows: TGTGCCAGCAGCGTAGACCTAGCAGACAATGAGCAGTTCTTC. Translating gives CASSVDLADNEQFF.

The rearrangement uses TRBV27 and TRBJ2-5, with 7 bases lining up with TRBD2. CDR1 and CDR2 from the germline V gene are MNHEY and SMNVEV (reference sequence). The V and J ends lost 0 bases and 5 bases, in that order; junction bases with no gene match: 3. The CDR3 spans 14 residues. The CDR3 DNA is TGTGCCAGCAGTTTATCGGGGGGGGTGGAGACCCAGTACTTC. It specifies CASSLSGGVETQYF.

J is TRBJ2-7 and V is TRBV12-3 or TRBV12-4; D unclear. This CDR3 is built from 12 residues. The V gene lost 6 bases and the J gene lost 0 bases, with 6 bases spanning the gap. CDR3 in DNA: TGTGCCAGCAGCCCCGCCTCCTACGAGCAGTACTTC. Amino acid sequence: CASSPASYEQYF.

V and J are TRBV6-5 and TRBJ2-7; possibly TRBD2 for D (5 bases). The CDR3 contains 14 residues. Trimming removed 0 bases at V and 1 base at J, with 7 bases between. The germline V gene has CDR1 MNHEY and CDR2 SVGAGI. This chain's CDR3 is CASSYSTISYEQYF. CDR3 in DNA: TGTGCCAGCAGTTACTCGACTATATCCTACGAGCAGTACTTC.

The chain uses TRBV6-5 and TRBJ1-5; D is uncertain. Deletions cut 2 bases from V and 3 bases from J, with 8 bases between. The CDR3 has 14 amino acids. Germline V gene lookup returns CDR1 MNHEY and CDR2 SVGAGI. The CDR3 DNA reads as TGTGCCAGCAGTTACAGGCCCGACAATCAGCCCCAGCATTTT. Protein: CASSYRPDNQPQHF.

The table lists this clone with a few counts. This chain links TRBV10-2 with TRBJ2-1; D not certain. Trimming removed 2 bases from V and 5 bases from J, with 4 bases in between. CDR1 is WSHSY, CDR2 SAAADI, per germline. The CDR3 is 12 amino acids. DNA for the CDR3: TGCGCCAGCAGTGAGCTCCACAATGAGCAGTTCTTC. Amino acids: CASSELHNEQFF.

The J gene is TRBJ1-3, the V gene TRBV12-5, with D uncertain. The CDR3 is 15 residues long. Germline V gene data show CDR1 as LGHNT and CDR2 as FRNRAP. Trimming left V 3 bases short and J 0 bases short, with 9 bases between. CDR3 region: CASGFQDFSGNTIYF. The CDR3 region has the DNA TGTGCTAGTGGTTTCCAGGATTTCTCTGGAAACACCATATATTTT.

J is TRBJ1-5 and V is TRBV5-1, with D uncertain. Germline V gene data show CDR1 as SGHRS and CDR2 as YFSETQ. CDR3 length equals 15 residues. Trimming cost V 2 bases and J 0 bases, with 9 bases left between them. The CDR3 is CASSLLGYSNQPQHF. CDR3 DNA: TGCGCCAGCAGCTTATTGGGGTATAGCAATCAGCCCCAGCATTTT.

The chain combines TRBV6-6 with TRBJ1-1, with D possibly being TRBD1 (6 bases). V was clipped by 6 bases and J by 2 bases, with 13 bases between them. Germline V gene lookup returns CDR1 MNHNY and CDR2 SVGAGI (reference sequence). The CDR3 runs to 14 residues. CDR3 sequence reads: CASRTQGSNTEAFF. In DNA form, the CDR3 reads TGTGCCAGCAGAACACAGGGAAGTAACACTGAAGCTTTCTTT.

The chain couples TRBV6-5 to TRBJ2-2; D not resolved. Germline V CDR1 and CDR2: MNHEY, SVGAGI. The CDR3 is made up of 13 amino acids. V was cut by 6 bases and J by 0 bases, with 5 bases left in between. The CDR3 DNA reads TGTGCCAGCAGAAATTCGAACACCGGGGAGCTGTTTTTT. Translated: CASRNSNTGELFF.

The chain links TRBV30 to TRBJ2-7, with D perhaps matching TRBD1 (5 bases). CDR3 length equals 13 residues. Germline V CDR1 and CDR2: GTSNPN, SVGIG (reference sequence). V was pared by 0 bases and J by 5 bases, with 11 bases between. The CDR3 nucleotides read TGTGCCTGGAGTGTATCAGGGATGGACGAGCAGTACTTC. Its protein product is CAWSVSGMDEQYF.

A single count supports this clone. The DNA of the CDR3 is TGTGCCAGCAGCTTAGAACCGGGAGGGTTCACAGATACGCAGTATTTT. Residues: CASSLEPGGFTDTQYF. V usage is TRBV7-2 and J usage is TRBJ2-3, with TRBD2 matching over 8 bases. Germline V gene sequence: CDR1 SGHTA, CDR2 FQGNSA. The junction had 5 bases not matched to a gene; V was cut back by 1 base and J by 2 bases. The CDR3 spans 16 residues.

This chain joins TRBV5-8 and TRBJ1-5; 12 bases agree with TRBD1. Looked up from germline, CDR1 is SGHTS and CDR2 is YDEGEE. V lost 4 bases to trimming and J lost 7 bases; unmatched junction nucleotides: 6. The CDR3 totals 15 residues. CDR3 region: CASSVGQGAGQPQHF. As DNA, the CDR3 is TGTGCCAGCAGCGTGGGACAGGGGGCAGGGCAGCCCCAGCATTTT.

The chain recombines TRBV4-3 with TRBJ2-1, with TRBD2 as a possible D gene (5 bases). Trimming took 0 bases from V and 6 from J, leaving 18 bases between them. The CDR3 totals 17 residues. CDR1 and CDR2 from the germline V gene are LGHNA and YSLEER. CDR3 region: CASSQDFADLGGNEQFF. The CDR3 DNA reads TGCGCCAGCAGCCAAGATTTTGCGGACCTCGGAGGCAATGAGCAGTTCTTC.

This clone appeared once. This sequence joins TRBV25-1 and TRBJ2-1; 7 nucleotides line up with TRBD1. The trim removed 4 bases at V and 2 bases at J, leaving 8 bases unmatched. This CDR3 comprises 16 residues. Germline CDR1 MGHDK, CDR2 SYGVNS. CDR3 amino acids: CASSAPGQLAYNEQFF. The CDR3 nucleotides read TGTGCCAGCAGTGCTCCGGGACAGCTCGCCTACAATGAGCAGTTCTTC.

V and J are TRBV29-1 and TRBJ2-3; 7 bases align to TRBD1. V trimming: 2 bases; J trimming: 0 bases; junction bases outside the gene matches: 8. Germline lookup yields CDR1 SQVTM and CDR2 ANQGSEA. This CDR3 region has 16 residues. The CDR3 sequence: CSVETAGGVSTDTQYF. Here the CDR3 DNA reads TGCAGCGTTGAAACGGCAGGGGGAGTTAGCACAGATACGCAGTATTTT.